Included here is one TCR beta chain sequence, with context. Its antigen is unknown. The PCR contained 60 Vbeta and 13 Jbeta primers. The protocol was immunoSEQ multiplex PCR, while the TCRdb copy is restricted to in-frame clones and leaves out a portion. The sample records some 150,000 clones, approximately 80% being singletons. This sample is part of a study of cytomegalovirus exposure and HLA in healthy donors. Study results and limitations: The study recorded 164 TCR beta chains that were cytomegalovirus-associated. A previous analysis found most TCR beta V segments productive roughly 90% or roughly 30% of the time.

Germline V gene sequence: CDR1 KGHSH, CDR2 LQKENI. The CDR3 loop spans 16 amino acids. The V segment lost 5 bases and the J segment 0 bases; nucleotides outside the gene matches: 7. The sequencing sample was made of PBMCs. The rearrangement joins TRBV18 to TRBJ1-1; 9 nucleotides align to TRBD1. This sequence originates from a male donor in good health and CMV-seronegative. The CDR3 reads CASSSGQGSLNTEAFF. CDR3 coding DNA: TGTGCCAGCTCATCCGGACAGGGGTCTTTGAACACTGAAGCTTTCTTT.